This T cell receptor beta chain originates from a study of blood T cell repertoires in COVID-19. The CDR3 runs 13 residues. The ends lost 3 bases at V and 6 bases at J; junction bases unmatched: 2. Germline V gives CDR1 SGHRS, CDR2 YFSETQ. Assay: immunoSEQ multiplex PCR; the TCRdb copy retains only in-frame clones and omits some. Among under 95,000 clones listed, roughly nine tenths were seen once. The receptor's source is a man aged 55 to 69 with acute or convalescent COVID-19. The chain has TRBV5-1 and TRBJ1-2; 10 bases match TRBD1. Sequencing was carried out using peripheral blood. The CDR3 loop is CASSYGQGDGYTF. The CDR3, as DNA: TGCGCCAGCAGCTACGGACAGGGGGATGGCTACACCTTC.